Presented here are 30 T cell receptor beta chains from one specimen sequenced in a study of OX40 agonist ivuxolimab in advanced cancers. TCRdb's table, derived via immunoSEQ multiplex PCR, lists solely in-frame clones and lacks some. Of almost 70,000 clones in the sample, nearly 90% are singletons; the top ten hold roughly 10%. The sequenced sample was CD4+ or CD8+ T cells sorted from blood, obtained in a trial of the OX40 agonist ivuxolimab. These TCRs come from an adult with an advanced solid tumor such as melanoma, head and neck, liver or kidney cancer.

This chain links TRBV25-1 with TRBJ1-6; D not certain. CDR1 and CDR2 from the germline V gene are MGHDK and SYGVNS. V lost 11 bases and J 4 bases, leaving 18 bases between the germline ends. This CDR3 comprises 15 residues. For the CDR3, the DNA is TGTGCCGCGAAGTCGGCAGTGGCGTATAATTCACCCCTCCACTTT. Protein sequence: CAAKSAVAYNSPLHF. The whole variable domain, filled in from reference TRBV25-1 and TRBJ1-6, reads EADIYQTPRYLVIGTGKKITLECSQTMGHDKMYWYQQDPGMELHLIHYSYGVNSTEKGDLSSESTVSRIRTEHFPLTLESARPSHTSQYLCAAKSAVAYNSPLHFGNGTRLTVT.

The table lists this clone with a few counts. The chain couples TRBV6-1 to TRBJ2-7; a possible D gene is TRBD2 (5 bases). The length of the CDR3 is 13 residues. V lost 1 base to trimming and J lost 5 bases, with 9 bases between them. The germline V gene has CDR1 MNHNS and CDR2 SASEGT. For the CDR3, the DNA is TGTGCCAGCAGTGAAGTGTCCGGGGACGAGCAGTACTTC. Its translation: CASSEVSGDEQYF.

This clone was seen a single time. The chain recombines TRBV4-2 with TRBJ1-3, with a tentative D call TRBD1 (5 bases). Germline CDR1 reads LGHNA; CDR2 reads YNFKEQ. This CDR3 comprises 16 residues. Between the trimmed V and J ends, which lost 0 bases and 0 bases, there was a span of 9 bases. DNA for the CDR3: TGTGCCAGCAGCCAAGAACAGGTCTACTCTGGAAACACCATATATTTT. Translating it yields CASSQEQVYSGNTIYF.

The chain uses TRBV11-3 and TRBJ2-2; D is uncertain. The V end was cut by 0 bases, the J end by 5 bases, with 7 bases between. The CDR3 contains 14 residues. Germline V gene sequence: CDR1 SGHNT, CDR2 YENEEA. CDR3 amino acids: CASSLDARTGELFF. As DNA, the CDR3 is TGTGCCAGCAGCTTAGATGCACGGACCGGGGAGCTGTTTTTT.

The chain recombines TRBV18 with TRBJ2-3; unclear D gene. The V end lost 1 base, the J end lost 4 bases, and 6 bases lay between the germline ends. Per germline, CDR1 KGHSH and CDR2 LQKENI. The CDR3 spans 13 residues. CDR3 sequence (DNA): TGTGCCAGCTCACCACAACTTGCAGATACGCAGTATTTT. Translating it yields CASSPQLADTQYF. The full variable domain, in which reference TRBV18 and TRBJ2-3 provide the parts outside the CDR3, is NAGVMQNPRHLVRRRGQEARLRCSPMKGHSHVYWYRQLPEEGLKFMVYLQKENIIDESGMPKERFSAEFPKEGPSILRIQQVVRGDSAAYFCASSPQLADTQYFGPGTRLTVL.

The chain is built from TRBV19 and TRBJ1-5; TRBD1 is a possible D gene (5 bases). The CDR3 is made up of 14 amino acids. Looked up from germline, CDR1 is LNHDA and CDR2 is SQIVND (reference sequence). V lost 5 bases and J 5 bases, leaving 13 bases between the germline ends. The CDR3 DNA reads as TGTGCCAGTAGTTACGGGGACTTATATCAGCCCCAGCATTTT. Translating gives CASSYGDLYQPQHF.

This chain links TRBV5-1 with TRBJ2-7; 7 positions agree with TRBD2. Germline loops: CDR1 SGHRS, CDR2 YFSETQ. Trimming cost V 4 bases and J 4 bases; bases outside gene matches: 11. The CDR3 is 15 residues long. In nucleotides, the CDR3 is TGCGCCAGCAGCCCGGTGGGCGGGAGTGGGTACGAGCAGTACTTC. Its translation: CASSPVGGSGYEQYF.

This clone occurred once. The chain couples TRBV7-9 to TRBJ2-1; D ambiguous. This CDR3 comprises 13 residues. V lost 0 bases to trimming and J lost 4 bases, with 4 bases between them. The germline V gene has CDR1 SEHNR and CDR2 FQNEAQ (reference sequence). The CDR3 loop is CASSLAAYNEQFF. For the CDR3, the DNA is TGTGCCAGCAGCTTAGCCGCATACAATGAGCAGTTCTTC. The full variable domain, with the rest looked up from reference TRBV7-9 and TRBJ2-1, is DTGVSQNPRHKITKRGQNVTFRCDPISEHNRLYWYRQTLGQGPEFLTYFQNEAQLEKSRLLSDRFSAERPKGSFSTLEIQRTEQGDSAMYLCASSLAAYNEQFFGPGTRLTVL.

V gene TRBV5-1 combines with J gene TRBJ2-3; maybe TRBD2 (6 bases). V dropped 7 bases and J dropped 4 bases, with 16 bases sitting between them. CDR3 length: 14 residues. CDR1 SGHRS and CDR2 YFSETQ come from the germline V gene. The CDR3 protein is CASRASVSADTQYF. The DNA for the CDR3 is TGCGCCAGCCGGGCTAGCGTTAGTGCAGATACGCAGTATTTT.

This chain connects TRBV2 to TRBJ2-3, with 7 bases lining up with TRBD2. Losses at the gene ends were 2 bases for V and 4 bases for J; bases not matched to a gene: 9. Germline CDR1 SNHLY, CDR2 FYNNEI. This CDR3 spans 16 amino acids. Written as DNA, the CDR3 is TGTGCCAGCAGTGAATATGGTGGGAGGGCCGCAGATACGCAGTATTTT. Amino acid sequence: CASSEYGGRAADTQYF.

The V gene is TRBV5-1, the J gene TRBJ1-1; TRBD1 might be the D (5 bases). The CDR3 length is 16 residues. The V end was cut by 1 base, the J end by 3 bases, with 16 bases between. The germline gives CDR1 SGHRS, CDR2 YFSETQ. The CDR3 sequence: CASSLTGWESYTEAFF. The CDR3 bases are TGCGCCAGCAGCTTGACAGGTTGGGAGAGCTACACTGAAGCTTTCTTT.

J is TRBJ1-3 and V is TRBV9; no clear D gene. Trimming took 7 bases from V and 0 from J, leaving 17 bases between them. Germline V gene lookup returns CDR1 SGDLS and CDR2 YYNGEE. CDR3 length: 16 residues. This CDR3 is CASSLSTGSSGNTIYF. In DNA, the CDR3 is TGTGCCAGCTCCCTTTCCACCGGGAGCTCTGGAAACACCATATATTTT.

J is TRBJ2-1 and V is TRBV7-2, with 11 bases aligning to TRBD2. V lost 6 bases to trimming and J lost 8 bases; unmatched junction nucleotides: 12. This CDR3 spans 16 amino acids. Germline V lookup: CDR1 SGHTA, CDR2 FQGNSA. CDR3 sequence reads: CASSRTVLAGADEQFF. For the CDR3, the DNA is TGTGCCAGCAGTCGAACTGTACTAGCGGGAGCAGATGAGCAGTTCTTC.

This sequence joins TRBV18 and TRBJ1-5; D is ambiguous. The CDR3 totals 12 residues. Germline V lookup: CDR1 KGHSH, CDR2 LQKENI. Trimming removed 5 bases at V and 5 bases at J, with 7 bases between. The CDR3 DNA sequence: TGTGCCAGCTCAAATAGGGATCAGCCCCAGCATTTT. This translates into CASSNRDQPQHF.

The V and J genes are TRBV5-1 and TRBJ2-1; 7 bases fit TRBD1. The CDR3 is 16 amino acids. Germline V gene lookup returns CDR1 SGHRS and CDR2 YFSETQ. Trimming cost V 3 bases and J 0 bases; bases outside gene matches: 6. CDR3 bases: TGCGCCAGCAGCTACCGACAGGGTAGCTCCTACAATGAGCAGTTCTTC. It is translated as CASSYRQGSSYNEQFF. The variable domain in full, with the rest retrieved from reference TRBV5-1 and TRBJ2-1, is KAGVTQTPRYLIKTRGQQVTLSCSPISGHRSVSWYQQTPGQGLQFLFEYFSETQRNKGNFPGRFSGRQFSNSRSEMNVSTLELGDSALYLCASSYRQGSSYNEQFFGPGTRLTVL.

This chain uses TRBV5-1 with TRBJ2-7; D is ambiguous. The CDR3 has 14 amino acids. Germline assignment: CDR1 SGHRS and CDR2 YFSETQ. V lost 3 bases to trimming and J lost 6 bases, with 16 bases between them. The CDR3 region is CASSWTSSNGEQYF. The DNA for the CDR3 is TGCGCCAGCAGCTGGACCTCGTCCAACGGCGAGCAGTACTTC.

The chain employs TRBV4-1 and TRBJ1-3, with 7 bases fitting TRBD1. The ends lost 0 bases at V and 4 bases at J; junction bases unmatched: 15. The CDR3 has 19 amino acids. Germline values: CDR1 MGHRA, CDR2 YSYEKL. The CDR3 loop reads CASSQDGAPGRGRGNTIYF. CDR3 DNA sequence: TGCGCCAGCAGCCAAGATGGGGCGCCTGGGAGGGGGCGGGGAAACACCATATATTTT.

The chain has TRBV11-2 and TRBJ2-5; D may match TRBD1 or TRBD2 (6 bases each). CDR3 length: 14 amino acids. CDR1 is SGHAT and CDR2 is FQNNGV in the germline V gene. Trimming took 5 bases from V and 5 from J, leaving 15 bases between them. CDR3 coding DNA: TGTGCCAGCAGCCGAGGGGTAGGGGGGGAGACCCAGTACTTC. Protein: CASSRGVGGETQYF. Drawing the rest from reference TRBV11-2 and TRBJ2-5, the complete variable domain is EAGVAQSPRYKIIEKRQSVAFWCNPISGHATLYWYQQILGQGPKLLIQFQNNGVVDDSQLPKDRFSAERLKGVDSTLKIQPAKLEDSAVYLCASSRGVGGETQYFGPGTRLLVL.

The chain combines TRBV5-1 with TRBJ2-5; 8 positions match TRBD2. V shed 3 bases and J 5 bases; nucleotides not matched to a gene: 9. CDR3 length: 15 amino acids. CDR1 is SGHRS and CDR2 is YFSETQ in the germline V gene. The CDR3 DNA is TGCGCCAGCAGCTCCGAAGCGGGAGTCTGGGAGACCCAGTACTTC. This sequence encodes CASSSEAGVWETQYF. Using reference TRBV5-1 and TRBJ2-5 for the parts outside the CDR3, the full variable domain is KAGVTQTPRYLIKTRGQQVTLSCSPISGHRSVSWYQQTPGQGLQFLFEYFSETQRNKGNFPGRFSGRQFSNSRSEMNVSTLELGDSALYLCASSSEAGVWETQYFGPGTRLLVL.

This sequence joins TRBV9 and TRBJ2-6; a weak D match, TRBD1 (5 bases). Germline V gene sequence: CDR1 SGDLS, CDR2 YYNGEE. With 9 bases removed from V and 0 bases from J, the gap between germline ends came to 13 bases. This CDR3 is 15 amino acids long. The CDR3 loop reads CATSGALSGANVLTF. The DNA of the CDR3 is TGTGCCACCTCTGGGGCGCTCTCTGGGGCCAACGTCCTGACTTTC.

The table lists this clone with a few counts. The rearrangement joins TRBV11-2 to TRBJ2-4; 9 bases match TRBD1. V was pared by 5 bases and J by 7 bases, with 6 bases of the junction left unmatched. Germline CDR1 is SGHAT and CDR2 is FQNNGV. This CDR3 region has 14 residues. CDR3 loop: CASSVGTGSNIQYF. The DNA of the CDR3 is TGTGCCAGCAGCGTCGGGACAGGGTCGAACATTCAGTACTTC.

There are a few counts of this clone. This chain joins TRBV4-3 and TRBJ1-1; tentative D call: TRBD1 (5 bases). The germline V and J ends were trimmed by 2 bases and 4 bases, with 14 bases remaining between them. Germline loops: CDR1 LGHNA, CDR2 YSLEER. There are 15 residues in the CDR3. The CDR3 sequence is CASSQRQGGGTEAFF. The DNA of the CDR3 is TGCGCCAGCAGCCAAAGGCAGGGTGGAGGCACTGAAGCTTTCTTT.

The chain carries TRBV5-1 and TRBJ2-7, with TRBD2 matching 12 bases. This CDR3 is built from 16 residues. The germline V gene encodes CDR1 SGHRS and CDR2 YFSETQ. Trimming at V came to 4 bases and at J to 7 bases, leaving 12 bases not matched to a gene. CDR3 nucleotide sequence: TGCGCCAGCAGCCCCTTAGGGGGACTAGCGGGTGGGGAGCAGTACTTC. Translating it yields CASSPLGGLAGGEQYF.

This chain joins TRBV11-2 and TRBJ2-2, with TRBD2 matching 10 bases. J gave up 7 bases and V 1 base, and 6 bases lay outside the gene matches. CDR3 size: 16 residues. Germline V lookup: CDR1 SGHAT, CDR2 FQNNGV. The CDR3 region is CASSLGAGGYGGELFF. Written as DNA, the CDR3 is TGTGCCAGCAGCTTAGGAGCGGGAGGGTATGGCGGGGAGCTGTTTTTT.

The CDR3 sequence is CASTPGWTSGINEQFF. DNA for the CDR3: TGTGCCAGCACTCCTGGGTGGACTAGCGGGATCAATGAGCAGTTCTTC. This chain uses TRBV28 with TRBJ2-1; 12 bases line up with TRBD2. This CDR3 region has 16 residues. Germline CDR1 and CDR2: MDHEN and SYDVKM. V lost 7 bases to trimming and J lost 6 bases; unmatched junction nucleotides: 10.

The chain uses TRBV7-6 and TRBJ2-5; weak D call: TRBD1 (6 bases). V was clipped by 4 bases and J by 1 base, with 19 bases between them. CDR3 length equals 17 residues. The germline CDR1 and CDR2 sequences are SGHVS and FNYEAQ. This CDR3 reads CASSSDTYRARQETQYF. In DNA, the CDR3 is TGTGCCAGCAGCTCAGACACATACAGGGCCCGCCAAGAGACCCAGTACTTC.

The chain links TRBV7-2 to TRBJ1-5, with D hard to call. The CDR3 has 13 residues. The germline CDR1 and CDR2 sequences are SGHTA and FQGNSA. Trimming removed 2 bases at V and 4 bases at J, with 6 bases between. The CDR3 bases are TGTGCCAGCAGCTTATTCCGGAATCAGCCCCAGCATTTT. Translating it yields CASSLFRNQPQHF.

The chain carries TRBV5-1 and TRBJ2-7; maybe TRBD2 (6 bases). Germline loops: CDR1 SGHRS, CDR2 YFSETQ. V was trimmed by 1 base and J by 6 bases, leaving 11 bases between them. This CDR3 is built from 13 residues. CDR3 region: CASSLPQGGEQYF. The CDR3 nucleotides read TGCGCCAGCAGCTTGCCTCAGGGAGGCGAGCAGTACTTC.

This clone has just one count. The chain recombines TRBV30 with TRBJ1-4, with no clear D. There are 14 residues in the CDR3. V was cut by 0 bases and J by 4 bases, with 9 bases left in between. Germline CDR1 GTSNPN, CDR2 SVGIG (reference sequence). The CDR3 nucleotides are TGTGCCTGGAGTGTCGGGCAGGATAATGAAAAACTGTTTTTT. It yields the protein CAWSVGQDNEKLFF.

The chain uses TRBV9 and TRBJ1-3; D gene ambiguous. Deletions cut 3 bases from V and 0 bases from J, with 19 bases between. Germline V CDR1 and CDR2: SGDLS, YYNGEE. The CDR3 covers 18 residues. CDR3 loop: CASSATAPAGSSGNTIYF. The CDR3 nucleotides read TGTGCCAGCAGCGCAACCGCCCCGGCCGGGAGCTCTGGAAACACCATATATTTT.